Listed below are T cell receptor beta chains from one sample, sequenced in a study of T cell repertoires in aging, cancer and after chemotherapy. One entry per CDR3 protein results from TCRdb running MiXCR on the multiplex PCR reads. This repertoire shows about 13,000 distinct CDR3 sequences, around a quarter found once; its top ten account for less than 3%. Sequencing was done on a sample of blood. All receptors come from a human donor in good health. Both conserved end residues are part of each CDR3. A D gene is named only where the DNA matches it firmly. Only some rows state a clone size, as once, few, many or a class for expanded clones.

.	medium-sized	TRBV5-6	TRBJ1-1	TGTGCCAGCAGCATTAGGAATGAAGCTTTCTTT	CASSIRNEAFF
.	.	TRBV6-2/TRBV6-3	TRBJ1-4	TGTGCCAGCAGTTACTCGCTCGCGGGGAATGAAAAACTGTTTTTT	CASSYSLAGNEKLFF
.	medium-sized	TRBV20-1	TRBJ1-5	TGCAGTGCCTGCGACGGGCACGATCAGCCCCAGCATTTT	CSACDGHDQPQHF
TRBD2	.	TRBV11-2	TRBJ2-3	TGTGCCAGCAGCTTAGGGCTAGCGGGGGGCTATACGCAGTATTTT	CASSLGLAGGYTQYF
TRBD1	.	TRBV12-3/TRBV12-4	TRBJ2-5	TGTGCCAGCACCCCGGGACAGGGGCGCGGAGAGACCCAGTACTTC	CASTPGQGRGETQYF
.	medium-sized	TRBV20-1	TRBJ1-1	TGCAGTGCTAAGACACAGGCGTTGAACACTGAAGCTTTCTTT	CSAKTQALNTEAFF
.	medium-sized	TRBV6-5	TRBJ1-4	TGTGCCAGCACCCGGACAGCAACTAATGAAAAACTGTTTTTT	CASTRTATNEKLFF
.	.	TRBV5-4	TRBJ2-7	TGTGCCAGCAGCTTTGCAGACTCCTACGAGCAGTACTTC	CASSFADSYEQYF
.	.	TRBV27	TRBJ2-3	TGTGCCAGCATAAGGGGTTTAAGGACAGATACGCAGTATTTT	CASIRGLRTDTQYF
.	.	TRBV19	TRBJ2-4	TGTGCCAGTAGTCTACAACACAGGGTCGCAACCAAAAACATTCAGTACTTC	CASSLQHRVATKNIQYF
.	.	TRBV9	TRBJ2-2	TGTGCCAGCAGCGCAAAAACCGGGGAGCTGTTTTTT	CASSAKTGELFF